What follows are 13 T cell receptor beta chains derived from one specimen sequenced in a study of T cells in Graves' hyperthyroidism and ophthalmopathy. TCR beta CDR3 region amplification was performed from RNA transcripts. A first-round RT-PCR of the TCR CDR3 used the HTBI primer set. TCRdb fed the multiplex PCR reads into MiXCR, producing one record per CDR3 protein. This sample has about 510,000 distinct CDR3 sequences, with around 50% found just once. Sequencing was performed on peripheral blood or thyroid tissue (not recorded which). The source is an adult woman with Graves' disease, either hyperthyroidism or ophthalmopathy (not recorded which).

As concerns this clonotype: A read error may explain this, as a much larger clone is one base away. Here the CDR3 DNA reads TGTGCCAGCAGTTATCCATCAGCTGAAGCTTTCTTT. Its protein is CASSYPSAEAFF. The chain employs TRBV6-6 and TRBJ1-1; D unresolved. CDR1 and CDR2 from the germline V gene are MNHNY and SVGAGI (reference sequence). The CDR3 loop spans 12 amino acids. Between the trimmed V and J ends, which lost 3 bases and 6 bases, there was a span of 8 bases.

The chain combines TRBV6-1 with TRBJ1-2, with 7 bases fitting TRBD1. CDR1 and CDR2 from the germline V gene are MNHNS and SASEGT. V was pared by 4 bases and J by 4 bases, with 15 bases of the junction left unmatched. The CDR3 spans 17 residues. CDR3 protein: CASSGTTGVKTPYGYTF. The CDR3 nucleotides read TGTGCCAGCAGTGGAACCACAGGGGTGAAGACCCCCTATGGCTACACCTTC.

This clonotype was detected only a few times. The CDR3 region has the DNA TGTGCCAGCAGCCCCAGGGCCGACACTGAAGCTTTCTTT. This codes for CASSPRADTEAFF. The rearrangement joins TRBV5-6 to TRBJ1-1; possibly TRBD1 for D (5 bases). The CDR3 runs 13 residues. V lost 4 bases and J 3 bases, leaving 10 bases between the germline ends. Germline values: CDR1 SGHDT, CDR2 YYEEEE. Full variable domain (missing parts from reference TRBV5-6 and TRBJ1-1): DAGVTQSPTHLIKTRGQQVTLRCSPKSGHDTVSWYQQALGQGPQFIFQYYEEEERQRGNFPDRFSGHQFPNYSSELNVNALLLGDSALYLCASSPRADTEAFFGQGTRLTVV.

The chain couples TRBV2 to TRBJ2-5, with D perhaps assigned TRBD1 or TRBD2 (7 bases each). The CDR3 spans 16 residues. CDR1 and CDR2 (germline): SNHLY, FYNNEI. V was clipped by 5 bases and J by 7 bases, with 23 bases between them. The chain's CDR3 is CASSPLSGQQRGTQYF. CDR3 bases: TGTGCCAGCAGTCCACTATCGGGACAGCAGCGGGGGACCCAGTACTTC.

A word on this clonotype: It may be a read error: a sequence one base away is much more abundant. Likely a read error: the CDR3 ends without its conserved phenylalanine or tryptophan. This chain uses TRBV7-8 with TRBJ2-7, with D tentatively TRBD1 (5 bases). CDR1 SGHVS and CDR2 FQNEAQ come from the germline V gene. Trimming took off 5 bases at V and 2 bases at J, with 10 bases between the two ends. The CDR3 contains 13 residues. Here the CDR3 reads CASSPQGTYEQYY. For the CDR3, the DNA is TGTGCCAGCAGCCCTCAGGGAACCTACGAGCAGTACTAC.

This clonotype was seen only a few times. This chain connects TRBV20-1 to TRBJ2-5; tentatively, D is TRBD2 (6 bases). Trimming removed 2 bases from V and 4 bases from J, with 11 bases in between. The CDR3 runs to 13 residues. Per germline, CDR1 DFQATT and CDR2 SNEGSKA (reference sequence). The CDR3 DNA follows: TGCAGTGCTAGACCTAGCGCGAGAGAGACCCAGTACTTC. This codes for CSARPSARETQYF.

The table lists this clonotype with many counts. J is TRBJ1-2 and V is TRBV29-1; D is unclear. This CDR3 has 12 amino acids. Trimming shortened V by 4 bases and J by 4 bases, and 10 bases separated the two germline ends. From germline, CDR1 is SQVTM and CDR2 ANQGSEA. The CDR3 region has the DNA TGCAGCGTTGTAACGACGTCCTATGGCTACACCTTC. This sequence encodes CSVVTTSYGYTF.

The chain has TRBV2 and TRBJ1-4, with 9 nucleotides matching TRBD1. The CDR3 consists of 13 residues. CDR1 and CDR2 (germline): SNHLY, FYNNEI. Trimming removed 6 bases from V and 10 bases from J; junction bases left unmatched: 6. CDR3: CASRIGQGRKLFF. Written as DNA, the CDR3 is TGTGCCAGCAGGATAGGACAGGGGAGAAAACTGTTTTTT.

V gene TRBV2 combines with J gene TRBJ2-5; TRBD2 matches 9 bases. The CDR3 runs to 14 residues. The trim removed 8 bases at V and 2 bases at J, leaving 6 bases unmatched. Germline V gene data show CDR1 as SNHLY and CDR2 as FYNNEI. CDR3 sequence reads: CASVASGNQETQYF. As DNA, the CDR3 is TGTGCCAGCGTTGCTAGCGGGAATCAAGAGACCCAGTACTTC. Together with reference TRBV2 and TRBJ2-5, the CDR3 gives the full variable domain: EPEVTQTPSHQVTQMGQEVILRCVPISNHLYFYWYRQILGQKVEFLVSFYNNEISEKSEIFDDQFSVERPDGSNFTLKIRSTKLEDSAMYFCASVASGNQETQYFGPGTRLLVL.

The rearrangement joins TRBV7-2 to TRBJ2-5, with unresolved D. The CDR3 contains 12 residues. CDR1 is SGHTA and CDR2 is FQGNSA in the germline V gene. The V end lost 5 bases, the J end lost 7 bases, and 11 bases lay between the germline ends. The CDR3 DNA reads as TGTGCCAGCAGCACCGCCGGTGGGACCCAGTACTTC. This encodes CASSTAGGTQYF.

This clonotype was seen repeatedly, ten times or more. The chain links TRBV20-1 to TRBJ2-7; D gene uncertain. The length of the CDR3 is 12 residues. From germline, CDR1 is DFQATT and CDR2 SNEGSKA (reference sequence). V lost 2 bases and J lost 7, with 12 bases in between. Written as DNA, the CDR3 is TGCAGTGCTAGACCAGGCCCGGCGGAGCAGTACTTC. Its protein is CSARPGPAEQYF.

The chain recombines TRBV29-1 with TRBJ2-6; D is perhaps TRBD2 (7 bases). This CDR3 spans 17 amino acids. The germline gives CDR1 SQVTM, CDR2 ANQGSEA. V dropped 6 bases and J dropped 2 bases, with 20 bases sitting between them. Here the CDR3 DNA reads TGCAGCGTCACCTACGGGGGGCGCGTAGCTGGGGCCAACGTCCTGACTTTC. It translates to CSVTYGGRVAGANVLTF. The variable domain in full, completed from reference TRBV29-1 and TRBJ2-6, reads SAVISQKPSRDICQRGTSLTIQCQVDSQVTMMFWYRQQPGQSLTLIATANQGSEATYESGFVIDKFPISRPNLTFSTLTVSNMSPEDSSIYLCSVTYGGRVAGANVLTFGAGSRLTVL.

The chain employs TRBV15 and TRBJ2-2, with a possible D match to TRBD1 (5 bases). V lost 5 bases and J lost 0, with 13 bases in between. The CDR3 loop spans 16 amino acids. The germline CDR1 and CDR2 sequences are LNHNV and YYDKDF (reference sequence). DNA of the CDR3: TGTGCCACCAGCGCGACAGTTTTCGCGAACACCGGGGAGCTGTTTTTT. It specifies CATSATVFANTGELFF.